Following are 21 T cell receptor beta chains from one sample sequenced in a study of blood T cell repertoires in COVID-19. TCRdb keeps only in-frame clones here, not all; method: immunoSEQ multiplex PCR. The table shows 95,000 or so clones, with 75% to 90% occurring only once. What was sequenced was peripheral blood. These receptors were taken from a woman aged 70-85 years with acute or convalescent COVID-19.

The chain has TRBV5-1 and TRBJ2-7; 9 bases are a match to TRBD2. Germline V lookup: CDR1 SGHRS, CDR2 YFSETQ. Trimming took 4 bases from V and 5 from J; bases not matched to a gene: 4. The CDR3 has 13 residues. CDR3 sequence: CASSPGLANEQYF. In DNA, the CDR3 is TGCGCCAGCAGCCCGGGACTAGCTAACGAGCAGTACTTC.

This chain joins TRBV10-3 and TRBJ2-7; 8 positions match TRBD2. With 4 bases clipped from V and 7 bases from J, the junction kept 18 bases outside the gene matches. The CDR3 contains 17 residues. CDR1 ENHRY and CDR2 SYGVKD come from the germline V gene. CDR3 residues: CAISAAGGVAGSGEQYV. The CDR3 region has the DNA TGTGCCATCAGTGCGGCCGGGGGGGTAGCGGGGTCTGGAGAGCAGTACGTC.

The chain joins TRBV4-2 to TRBJ1-3; a weak D match, TRBD1 (5 bases). CDR3 length: 19 residues. Germline-derived CDR1 and CDR2 are LGHNA and YNFKEQ. Trimming cost V 4 bases and J 0 bases, with 22 bases left between them. This CDR3 is CASSPNAGRQYVSGNTIYF. The CDR3 bases are TGTGCCAGCAGCCCAAACGCGGGACGGCAATATGTCTCTGGAAACACCATATATTTT.

V is TRBV29-1 and J is TRBJ2-2; a possible D gene is TRBD2 (5 bases). The germline V gene has CDR1 SQVTM and CDR2 ANQGSEA. The CDR3 contains 14 residues. With 6 bases removed from V and 11 bases from J, the gap between germline ends came to 22 bases. CDR3 in DNA: TGCAGCGTCCAAGGAGGTCCCGGGAAACGAGAGCTGTTTTTT. Amino acid sequence: CSVQGGPGKRELFF.

V usage is TRBV6-5 and J usage is TRBJ1-5; tentative D call: TRBD1 (6 bases). V was cut by 6 bases and J by 4 bases, with 10 bases left in between. CDR1 and CDR2 (germline): MNHEY, SVGAGI. This CDR3 region has 13 residues. The CDR3 here is CASRGGANQPQHF. The CDR3 coding sequence is TGTGCCAGCAGAGGGGGGGCGAATCAGCCCCAGCATTTT.

V usage is TRBV4-2 and J usage is TRBJ2-2; tentatively, D is TRBD1 (5 bases). Deletions cut 1 base from V and 2 bases from J, with 17 bases between. The CDR3 runs 18 residues. CDR1 is LGHNA, CDR2 YNFKEQ, per germline. In nucleotides, the CDR3 is TGTGCCAGCAGCCAAGGGGGCGGAAGAAGCCCTAACACCGGGGAGCTGTTTTTT. This translates into CASSQGGGRSPNTGELFF.

This sequence joins TRBV5-8 and TRBJ2-3; D might be TRBD1 (5 bases). Trimming stripped 0 bases from V and 4 bases from J, with 9 bases between. This CDR3 is 14 amino acids long. From germline, CDR1 is SGHTS and CDR2 YDEGEE. CDR3 in DNA: TGTGCCAGCAGCTTGGGCCAGGGCCCAGATACGCAGTATTTT. It specifies CASSLGQGPDTQYF. The full variable domain, completed using reference TRBV5-8 and TRBJ2-3, is EAGVTQSPTHLIKTRGQQATLRCSPISGHTSVYWYQQALGLGLQFLLWYDEGEERNRGNFPPRFSGRQFPNYSSELNVNALELEDSALYLCASSLGQGPDTQYFGPGTRLTVL.

The V gene is TRBV5-4, the J gene TRBJ2-1, with D possibly being TRBD1 (5 bases). Per the germline V gene, CDR1 is SGHNT and CDR2 is YYREEE (reference sequence). This CDR3 is built from 16 residues. V gave up 5 bases and J gave up 3 bases, with 18 bases separating them. CDR3 residues: CASSQRQSTIYNEQFF. CDR3 bases: TGTGCCAGCAGTCAACGACAGAGCACTATCTACAATGAGCAGTTCTTC.

The chain couples TRBV11-2 to TRBJ2-7, with a possible D match to TRBD2 (6 bases). Germline CDR1 is SGHAT and CDR2 is FQNNGV. The CDR3 extends over 14 amino acids. V lost 0 bases and J 1 base, leaving 7 bases between the germline ends. The CDR3 DNA sequence: TGTGCCAGCAGCTTAGAGGCGGGGTCCTACGAGCAGTACTTC. This codes for CASSLEAGSYEQYF.

This clone has only one observation. Compared with germline, one end of the junction differs, possibly owing to a read error. The rearrangement uses TRBV4-1 and TRBJ2-5, with 7 bases that match TRBD1. The CDR3 is made up of 13 amino acids. Germline CDR1 and CDR2: MGHRA and YSYEKL. Here the CDR3 DNA reads TGCGCCAGCAGCGAAGACAGGGCCGGGACCCAGTACTTC. Protein sequence: CASSEDRAGTQYF.

The chain links TRBV3-1 (or the pseudogene TRBV3-2) to TRBJ2-1, with unresolved D. The CDR3 extends over 15 amino acids. Trimming removed 0 bases from V and 0 bases from J, with 6 bases in between. Germline V gene sequence: CDR1 LGHDT, CDR2 YNNKEL (reference sequence). CDR3 amino acids: CASSQEAVSYNEQFF. DNA of the CDR3: TGTGCCAGCAGCCAAGAGGCTGTCTCCTACAATGAGCAGTTCTTC.

The V and J genes are TRBV28 and TRBJ1-1; a possible D gene is TRBD1 (5 bases). V lost 6 bases to trimming and J lost 6 bases, with 20 bases between them. Germline loops: CDR1 MDHEN, CDR2 SYDVKM. The CDR3 is made up of 15 amino acids. The CDR3 DNA reads TGTGCCAGCAGCTTAATGGGGTCCGGGGGTGCTGAAGCTTTCTTT. This gives the protein CASSLMGSGGAEAFF.

CDR3 nucleotide sequence: TGTGCCAGCAGCCATGGAGGGGGCATGGGGGATCAGCCCCAGCATTTT. It is translated as CASSHGGGMGDQPQHF. The V gene is TRBV3-1 (or the pseudogene TRBV3-2), the J gene TRBJ1-5; 7 bases match TRBD1. The germline gives CDR1 LGHDT, CDR2 YNNKEL (reference sequence). The CDR3 has 16 amino acids. V was clipped by 3 bases and J by 5 bases; unmatched bases: 10.

The chain carries TRBV2 and TRBJ1-5, with D perhaps TRBD1 (5 bases). V shed 6 bases and J shed 5 bases, with 14 bases lying between them. This CDR3 has 14 amino acids. CDR1 is SNHLY, CDR2 FYNNEI, per germline. In DNA, the CDR3 is TGTGCCAGCAGGGGTCAGGGATTGGATCAGCCCCAGCATTTT. Encoded protein: CASRGQGLDQPQHF.

The rearrangement uses TRBV28 and TRBJ2-3, with 8 bases matching TRBD2. The CDR3 is 18 amino acids. Per the germline V gene, CDR1 is MDHEN and CDR2 is SYDVKM. Unmatched junction bases numbered 14, after V lost 1 base and J lost 5 bases. The CDR3 bases are TGTGCCAGCAGTTTATCCCGCCGCATGCGGGGGGCAAAAGATACGCAGTATTTT. Encoded protein: CASSLSRRMRGAKDTQYF.

CDR3 residues: CASSLVLGTGREEQYF. Written as DNA, the CDR3 is TGTGCCAGCAGTTTGGTTTTAGGGACAGGGCGGGAAGAGCAGTACTTC. The chain carries TRBV28 and TRBJ2-7; 9 nucleotides align to TRBD1. V lost 3 bases and J lost 7; bases outside the gene matches: 13. CDR1 and CDR2 (germline): MDHEN, SYDVKM. This CDR3 contains 16 residues.

This chain connects TRBV5-4 to TRBJ1-2, with TRBD1 matching over 8 bases. CDR1 is SGHNT and CDR2 is YYREEE in the germline V gene (reference sequence). V lost 4 bases, J lost 7 bases, and 9 bases stayed unmatched. The CDR3 extends over 14 amino acids. The CDR3 loop reads CASSPATGEFGYTF. CDR3 in DNA: TGTGCCAGCAGCCCCGCGACAGGGGAGTTTGGCTACACCTTC.

This clone occurred once. The chain is built from TRBV28 and TRBJ1-5, with TRBD1 as a possible D gene (5 bases). Germline CDR1 is MDHEN and CDR2 is SYDVKM. CDR3 length: 13 amino acids. Deletions cut 3 bases from V and 4 bases from J, with 7 bases between. The CDR3 DNA is TGTGCCAGCAGTTTTCCAGGGAATCAGCCCCAGCATTTT. Translated, it gives CASSFPGNQPQHF.

This clone has a single count. The rearrangement links TRBV12-3 or TRBV12-4 to TRBJ1-2; 7 nucleotides agree with TRBD1. The V and J ends lost 6 bases and 2 bases, in that order; junction bases with no gene match: 3. CDR3 length equals 13 residues. CDR3 in DNA: TGTGCCAGCAGACCACAGGGGAACTATGGCTACACCTTC. This gives the protein CASRPQGNYGYTF.

The CDR3 sequence: CASSGDRGLTGELFF. The CDR3 DNA is TGTGCCAGCAGCGGTGACAGGGGGCTAACCGGGGAGCTGTTTTTT. The chain couples TRBV9 to TRBJ2-2, with 10 bases identical to TRBD1. After removal of 3 bases from V and 5 bases from J, the junction contained 4 bases not matched to a gene. Germline V CDR1 and CDR2: SGDLS, YYNGEE. This CDR3 is built from 15 residues.

The gene calls are TRBV18 and TRBJ2-5; 9 nucleotides line up with TRBD2. Per the germline V gene, CDR1 is KGHSH and CDR2 is LQKENI. V lost 3 bases and J lost 5; bases outside the gene matches: 10. CDR3 length: 16 amino acids. The CDR3 nucleotides are TGTGCCAGCTCACCTAACGGACTAGCGACGGGGGAGACCCAGTACTTC. This encodes CASSPNGLATGETQYF.